This TCR beta chain was sequenced in a study of a mutant IDH1 vaccine in newly diagnosed glioma. Study-wide background: Once 4-6 weeks had passed after radiotherapy alone, vaccination started, or it started with temozolomide cycles. Earlier treatment was radiotherapy, temozolomide, or both, with most getting both.

Study conclusions and caveats: Evidence of vaccine-induced immune responses was documented in approximately 93% of patients.

Noted time point: week 35, safety follow-up. The investigators gave 300 ug of mutant IDH1 20-mer peptide in each vaccine dose, together with topical imiquimod. In every donor, the tumor was a new WHO grade 3 or 4 IDH1-mutant, ATRX-lost astrocytoma. TCRdb keeps only in-frame clones here, not all; method: immunoSEQ multiplex PCR. The sample contains 20,000 to 30,000 clones, less than 85% of which appear only once. The germline gives CDR1 SGHAT, CDR2 FQNNGV. This CDR3 contains 11 residues. This clone was detected only a few times. Its antigen is not known. The junction does not match germline at one end; this may be a read error.

The source is a man aged 25 to 40 with glioma. Here the sequenced sample was PBMCs, taken from a glioma patient whose treatment included an IDH1 peptide vaccine. This chain joins TRBV11-2 and TRBJ2-7; 9 positions agree with TRBD1. This chain's CDR3 is CASSSPGQGVF. DNA for the CDR3: TGTGCCAGCAGCAGTCCGGGACAGGGTGTCTTC. The whole variable domain, remainder taken from reference TRBV11-2 and TRBJ2-7, is EAGVAQSPRYKIIEKRQSVAFWCNPISGHATLYWYQQILGQGPKLLIQFQNNGVVDDSQLPKDRFSAERLKGVDSTLKIQPAKLEDSAVYLCASSSPGQGVFGPGTRLTVT.